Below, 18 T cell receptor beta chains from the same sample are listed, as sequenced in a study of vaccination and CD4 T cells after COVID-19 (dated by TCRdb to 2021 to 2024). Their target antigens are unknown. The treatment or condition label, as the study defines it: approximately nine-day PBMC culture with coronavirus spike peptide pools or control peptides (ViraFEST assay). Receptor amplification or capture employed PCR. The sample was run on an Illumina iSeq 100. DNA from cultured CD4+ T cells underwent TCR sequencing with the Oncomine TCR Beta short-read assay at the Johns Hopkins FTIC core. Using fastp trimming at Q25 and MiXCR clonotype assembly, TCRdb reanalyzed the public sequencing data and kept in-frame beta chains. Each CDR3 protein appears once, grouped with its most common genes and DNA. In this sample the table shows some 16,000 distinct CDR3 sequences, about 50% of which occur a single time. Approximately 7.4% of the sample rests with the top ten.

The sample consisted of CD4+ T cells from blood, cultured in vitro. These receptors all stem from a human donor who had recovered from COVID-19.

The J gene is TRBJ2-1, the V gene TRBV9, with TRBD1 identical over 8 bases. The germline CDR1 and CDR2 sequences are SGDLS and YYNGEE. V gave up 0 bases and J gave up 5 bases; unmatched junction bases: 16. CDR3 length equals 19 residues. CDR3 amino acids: CASSVAGGNGQGRDNEQFF. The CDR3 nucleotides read TGTGCCAGCAGCGTAGCTGGGGGGAACGGACAGGGCCGGGACAATGAGCAGTTCTTC.

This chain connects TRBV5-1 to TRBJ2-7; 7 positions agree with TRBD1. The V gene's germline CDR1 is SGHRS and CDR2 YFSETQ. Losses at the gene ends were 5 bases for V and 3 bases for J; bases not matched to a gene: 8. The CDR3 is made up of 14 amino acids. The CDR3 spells CASSLRQGNYEQYF. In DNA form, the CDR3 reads TGCGCCAGCAGTCTACGACAGGGTAACTACGAGCAGTACTTC.

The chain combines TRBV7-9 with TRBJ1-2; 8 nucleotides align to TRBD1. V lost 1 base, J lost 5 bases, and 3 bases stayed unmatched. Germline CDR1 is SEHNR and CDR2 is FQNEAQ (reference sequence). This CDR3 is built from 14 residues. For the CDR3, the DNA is TGTGCCAGCAGCTTAGTCGACAGGGGTTATGGCTACACCTTC. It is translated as CASSLVDRGYGYTF.

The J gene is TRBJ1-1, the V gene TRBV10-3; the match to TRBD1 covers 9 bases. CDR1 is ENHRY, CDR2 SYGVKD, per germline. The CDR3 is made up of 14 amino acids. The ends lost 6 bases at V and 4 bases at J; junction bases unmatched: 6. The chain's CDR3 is CAIRRQGESTEAFF. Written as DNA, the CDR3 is TGTGCCATCAGACGACAGGGGGAGAGCACTGAAGCTTTCTTT.

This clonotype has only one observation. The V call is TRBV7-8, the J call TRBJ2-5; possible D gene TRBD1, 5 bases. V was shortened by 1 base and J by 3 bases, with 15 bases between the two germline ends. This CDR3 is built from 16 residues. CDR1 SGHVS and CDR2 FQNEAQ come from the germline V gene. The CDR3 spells CASSLGFLGQKETQYF. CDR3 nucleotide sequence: TGTGCCAGCAGCTTAGGTTTCCTAGGACAAAAAGAGACCCAGTACTTC.

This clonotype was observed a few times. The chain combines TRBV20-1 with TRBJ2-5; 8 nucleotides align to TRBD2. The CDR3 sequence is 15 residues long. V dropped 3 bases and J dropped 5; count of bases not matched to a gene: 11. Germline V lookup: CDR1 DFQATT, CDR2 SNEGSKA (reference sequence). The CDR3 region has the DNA TGCAGTGCTAGTCAGGGCGGGGGGCCCGACGAGACCCAGTACTTC. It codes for CSASQGGGPDETQYF.

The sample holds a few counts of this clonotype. The CDR3 bases are TGTGCCAGCAGTCTCAATCAGCCCCAGCATTTT. Protein product: CASSLNQPQHF. The chain has TRBV2 and TRBJ1-5; D not resolved. V was shortened by 5 bases and J by 3 bases, with 2 bases between the two germline ends. There are 11 residues in the CDR3. Germline CDR1 and CDR2: SNHLY and FYNNEI.

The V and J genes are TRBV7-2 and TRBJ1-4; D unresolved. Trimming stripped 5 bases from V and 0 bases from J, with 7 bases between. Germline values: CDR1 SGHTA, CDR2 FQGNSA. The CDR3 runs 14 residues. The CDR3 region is CASSLRTTNEKLFF. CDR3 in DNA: TGTGCCAGCAGCCTCCGAACAACTAATGAAAAACTGTTTTTT.

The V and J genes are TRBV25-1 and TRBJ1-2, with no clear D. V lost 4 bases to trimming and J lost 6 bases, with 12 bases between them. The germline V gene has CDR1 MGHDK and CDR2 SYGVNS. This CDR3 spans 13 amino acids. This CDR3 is CASSGWRADGYTF. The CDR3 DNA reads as TGTGCCAGCAGTGGTTGGAGGGCGGATGGCTACACCTTC.

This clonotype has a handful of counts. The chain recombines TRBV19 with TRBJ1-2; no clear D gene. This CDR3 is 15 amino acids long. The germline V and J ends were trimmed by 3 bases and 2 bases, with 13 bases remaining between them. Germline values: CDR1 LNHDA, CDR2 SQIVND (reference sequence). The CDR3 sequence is CASSMGTAINYGYTF. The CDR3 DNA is TGTGCCAGTAGTATGGGCACCGCGATAAACTATGGCTACACCTTC.

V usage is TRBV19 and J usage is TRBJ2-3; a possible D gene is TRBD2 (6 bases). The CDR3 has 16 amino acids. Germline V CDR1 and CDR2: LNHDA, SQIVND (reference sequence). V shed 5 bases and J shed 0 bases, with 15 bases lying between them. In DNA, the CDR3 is TGTGCCAGTAGTCCCTGGGGGGAGAGTAGCACAGATACGCAGTATTTT. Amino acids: CASSPWGESSTDTQYF.

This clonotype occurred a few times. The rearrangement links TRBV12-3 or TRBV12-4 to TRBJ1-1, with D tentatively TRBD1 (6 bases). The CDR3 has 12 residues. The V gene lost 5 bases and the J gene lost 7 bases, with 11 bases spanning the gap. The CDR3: CASSQGMGEAFF. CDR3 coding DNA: TGTGCCAGCAGTCAGGGGATGGGTGAAGCTTTCTTT.

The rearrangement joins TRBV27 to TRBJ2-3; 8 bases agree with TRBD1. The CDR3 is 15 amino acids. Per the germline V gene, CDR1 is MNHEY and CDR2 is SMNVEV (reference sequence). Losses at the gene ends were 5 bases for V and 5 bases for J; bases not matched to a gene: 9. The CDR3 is CASSPDTGGGDTQYF. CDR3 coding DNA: TGTGCCAGCAGTCCTGATACAGGGGGTGGAGATACGCAGTATTTT.

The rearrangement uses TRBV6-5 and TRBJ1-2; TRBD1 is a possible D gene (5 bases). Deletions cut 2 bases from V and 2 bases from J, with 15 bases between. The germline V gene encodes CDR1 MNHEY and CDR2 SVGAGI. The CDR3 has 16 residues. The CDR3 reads CASSYQFGTGNYGYTF. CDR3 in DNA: TGTGCCAGCAGTTACCAATTTGGGACCGGGAACTATGGCTACACCTTC.

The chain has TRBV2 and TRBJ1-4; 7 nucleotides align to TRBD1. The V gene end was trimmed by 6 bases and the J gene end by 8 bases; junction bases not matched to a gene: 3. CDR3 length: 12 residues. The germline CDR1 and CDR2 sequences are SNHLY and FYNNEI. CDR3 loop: CASSGDSEKLFF. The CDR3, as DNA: TGTGCCAGCAGCGGGGACAGCGAAAAACTGTTTTTT.

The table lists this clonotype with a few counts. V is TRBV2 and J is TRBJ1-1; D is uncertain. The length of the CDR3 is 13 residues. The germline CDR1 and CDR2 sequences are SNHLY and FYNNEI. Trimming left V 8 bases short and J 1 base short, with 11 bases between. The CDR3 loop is CASAGGRNTEAFF. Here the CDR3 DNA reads TGTGCCAGCGCGGGAGGTCGGAACACTGAAGCTTTCTTT.

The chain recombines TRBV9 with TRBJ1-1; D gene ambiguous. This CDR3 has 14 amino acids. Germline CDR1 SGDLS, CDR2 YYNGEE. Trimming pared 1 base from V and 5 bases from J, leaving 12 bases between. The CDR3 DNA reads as TGTGCCAGCAGCGTAAGTTCCGGGGTTACTGAAGCTTTCTTT. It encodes CASSVSSGVTEAFF.

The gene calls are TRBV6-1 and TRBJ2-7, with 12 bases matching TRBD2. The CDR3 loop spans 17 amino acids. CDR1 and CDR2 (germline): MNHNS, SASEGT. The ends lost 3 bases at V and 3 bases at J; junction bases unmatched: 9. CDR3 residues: CASSERASGGAVYEQYF. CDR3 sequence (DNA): TGTGCCAGCAGTGAGCGGGCTAGCGGGGGGGCAGTCTACGAGCAGTACTTC.